This T cell receptor (beta chain) was observed in a study of cytomegalovirus exposure and HLA in healthy donors (dated 2017 in TCRdb). About the investigation overall: In an earlier analysis of about 560 of the donors, 250 to 350 Gb of sequence data and approximately 120 million unique TCR beta sequences from 150 million to 200 million T cells were reported. Four to six DR-DQ haplotypes were handled as single units for association and clustering, since linkage in the cohort was strong. The study aimed to test whether cataloging public T cell receptors could reveal signatures of past pathogen exposure. In addition to the first cohort of around 670 subjects, a separate validation cohort of 120 different subjects was used. In an earlier analysis of 587 of the donors, high-throughput TCR beta sequencing was used to judge whether each TCR beta V gene segment behaved as functional or pseudogenic. Typing coverage differed by locus: A, B, C, DRB1 and DQB1 were typed in roughly 620-630 donors, DQA1 in approximately 520, DPA1 in approximately 600, and DPB1 in 450 to 490. Of the 350 to 450 genotyped donors, roughly 85% fell in the genetic ancestry cluster associated with self-reported Caucasian donors. Every discovery cohort repertoire had been produced on one sequencing platform. Using immunosequencing, the study profiled T cell repertoires from some 670 subjects and related those repertoires to cytomegalovirus serostatus. Across 398 genotyped donors of the cohort, an average of about 240,000 unique TCR beta nucleotide sequences per donor were sequenced, and 15% to 20% of those sequences were non-productive. In a later genetic analysis, genome-wide SNP genotypes for about three fifths of the 666 donors were used, and that subset was treated as a discovery cohort. To predict cytomegalovirus infection status, the study brought together high-throughput TCR immunosequencing, statistical association of individual TCRs with disease status, and machine learning. Around 320 gigabases of sequencing data and approximately 80 million unique TCR sequences were included in an early release covering several hundred HLA-typed donors. The later analysis used no new phenotypic data to find candidate immune exposures, relying instead on TCR beta sequences and their occurrence across donors. Both class I and class II loci were covered by HLA typing, at four-digit resolution. Donor age, sex, ethnicity and CMV serostatus were collected together with the repertoire data. A later analysis re-analyzed previously published TCR beta repertoires from 600 to 850 donors and added high-resolution HLA genotyping to study TCR occurrence patterns. What the work shows at the level of the full study, not this receptor alone: The only immune exposure information available for the cohort was CMV serostatus. Linkage disequilibrium might explain the correlated functional status among segregating V segments, but an unknown experimental factor could not be excluded. According to a later analysis, most CMV-associated TCR beta chains appeared to be HLA-restricted, and the HLA associations seemed to be driven largely by CMV exposure. A later genetic analysis reported fewer N-insertions in productive TCRs among donors in an Asian-associated ancestry cluster than the roughly 700-donor mean. In both the original and validation cohorts, the classifier was reported to diagnose cytomegalovirus status with high specificity and sensitivity. The earlier analysis of about 600 of the donors excluded over 15 rarely observed V segments, including chromosome 9 orphons, because counts were too low. Most TCR sequences were seen in very few donors, while some public TCRs were found in many individuals. V-gene and J-gene trimming of TCR beta chains was associated with a missense DCLRE1C variant in a later genetic analysis, and the association was replicated in an independent cohort. The authors suggested that the approach could potentially be generalized to other disease states and immunological phenotypes. In a later analysis, several top co-occurrence clusters were reported to appear linked to parvovirus B19, influenza, CMV and Epstein-Barr virus. In a later analysis, HLA-associated TCR beta chains were found to be more clonally expanded and to have lower generation probabilities than equally common non-associated chains. A further reported finding was that TCR beta sequences accurately predicted the HLA-A and HLA-B alleles for most subjects in the first cohort. A cluster of highly shared sequence variants was judged likely to be a technical artifact of the sequencing pipeline. This cohort had only TCR beta chains sequenced, and the lack of alpha or paired-chain data limited which features could be detected. The presence/absence analyses assumed that sequencing depth was roughly uniform across donors, and that assumption may not be true. Strong co-occurrence of HLA alleles, especially DR and DQ, made assigning TCR associations to individual alleles difficult. HLA typing was unavailable for some donors at each locus, so association tests used only the typed subset. In an earlier analysis of some 500 of the donors, most TCR beta V segments were observed in productive rearrangements about 90% or about 30% of the time, broadly matching IMGT annotations. The 87-base-pair reads could not distinguish some IMGT-functional V segments, including TRBV6-2 and TRBV6-3, so those segments were excluded. In a later analysis, TCR association rates were found to vary across HLA loci, with the most associated TCRs seen for DRB1 alleles and the fewest for HLA-C alleles. A later analysis associated 15,000 to 20,000 TCR beta sequences with specific HLA alleles at a false discovery rate of 0.05. In vitro tests confirmed that a few of the cytomegalovirus-associated TCR beta chains recognize cytomegalovirus antigens. The study gave a list of 150 to 200 TCR beta chains associated with cytomegalovirus.

The cohort consisted of 666 healthy bone marrow donors. At the time of sampling, all cohort members were nominally healthy, though unrecorded immune exposures were likely present. The donor was CMV seronegative and was included in the group of about 350 seronegative cohort members. Every donor gave a peripheral blood sample, and the peripheral blood mononuclear cells from that sample were used for TCR beta sequencing. The Qiagen DNeasy Blood Extraction Kit was used to extract genomic DNA from the blood cell samples. Library prep was done by the immunoSEQ multiplex PCR assay. A mixture of 60 forward primers for TCR Vbeta segments and 13 reverse primers for TCR Jbeta segments was used in the multiplex PCR. Amplification of the CDR3 region of rearranged TCR beta genes was performed with a multiplex PCR assay on genomic DNA. On the Illumina HiSeq System, the amplified TCR beta libraries were sequenced as 87-base-pair reads. The source study handled its data this way. A later analysis tallied tens of millions of unique TCR beta chains across the 600 to 700 repertoires, and approximately 9.9 million of those chains were shared by two or more donors. Raw reads were error-corrected and collapsed into unique sequences with a nearest-neighbor algorithm that merged closely related sequences to remove PCR and sequencing errors. V, D and J gene segments were assigned by aligning CDR3 sequences to IMGT reference sequences. For a sequence to be retained, a match of at least six nucleotides was required to both a V gene segment and a J gene segment. Rearrangements were called productive when the CDR3 lacked stop codons and stayed in frame with V and J; all others were non-productive. Following IMGT convention, CDR3 was defined as the stretch from the second conserved V-encoded cysteine up to the conserved J-encoded phenylalanine. Sequences without an unambiguous match to a single V gene segment were excluded from the earlier analysis of approximately 600 of the donors. An earlier analysis of some 610 of the donors called V segments functional above 56.7% productive rearrangements and segregating when the between-donor standard deviation exceeded 5%. To diagnose cytomegalovirus status from the catalog of TCR beta chain sequences, a statistical classification framework was built. A later analysis assigned V and J genes by comparing TCR nucleotide sequences with IMGT/GENE-DB human TR gene sequences. A later analysis assigned CDR3 sequences and most-parsimonious VDJ recombination scenarios with the TCRdist pipeline. In a later analysis, each TCR beta chain was defined by its CDR3 amino acid sequence together with its V-gene family, and reads without a unique V-gene family were excluded. A later analysis removed 592 highly shared, low-generation-probability nucleotide sequences to deal with suspected cross-contamination and a sequencing artifact. In a later analysis, a clonal expansion index was calculated for each public chain from normalized within-repertoire ranks of inferred template counts. Generation probabilities in a later analysis came from a VDJ recombination model fitted to out-of-frame rearrangements, and those results were checked against IGoR. Hypergeometric tests were used in a later analysis to score TCR-TCR, TCR-HLA and TCR-CMV co-occurrence, with a repertoire-size bias correction applied to the TCR pairs. In a later analysis, false discovery rates were estimated by permuting HLA or CMV assignments 20 times. In a later analysis, co-occurring TCRs were grouped using DBSCAN, with TCRdist sequence similarity added in when clustering inside HLA-allele-positive subsets. For co-occurrence clustering, repertoires with fewer than 30,000 or more than 120,000 public chains were excluded, along with four to six repertoires with anomalous nucleotide sharing. TCRdb's version of the immuneACCESS table is confined to in-frame rearrangements and falls short of the full clone set. An unresolved V gene accounts for under half of the shortfall where checked; the remainder is of unknown origin. From that table come the V and J calls and clone size; the DNA was used to work out D and trimming. The sample table lists 140,000 to 150,000 clones, over 75% of them with a count of one. The ten biggest clones cover approximately 1.8% of the sample.

Via the germline V gene, CDR1 is SGDLS and CDR2 YYNGEE. V drops 0 bases and J drops 7 bases, leaving 11 bases in between. The CDR3 runs 15 amino acids, cysteine and phenylalanine included. The CDR3 DNA has 45 bases and is translated from base 1. A word on this clone: Its cognate antigen has yet to be identified. The input lacks base qualities; no much larger clone sits a single base away.

The V and J genes are TRBV9 and TRBJ1-6; 6 matching bases give a weak D call of TRBD1. The origin of this receptor is a man between 40 and 49 years old in good health and CMV-seronegative. The sample taken for sequencing was PBMCs. The nucleotide sequence is TGTGCCAGCAGCGTAGAAGGGGGAGGGAATTCACCCCTCCACTTT. This yields the protein CASSVEGGGNSPLHF.